The next 25 T cell receptor beta chains were all read from a single sample in a study of cytomegalovirus exposure and HLA in healthy donors. Researchers ran the PCR with 60 Vbeta and 13 Jbeta primers. The table came from immunoSEQ multiplex PCR; TCRdb's copy has only in-frame clones and leaves some out. Among about 160,000 clones listed, under 80% were seen once. Sequencing was performed on PBMCs. These receptors were obtained from a woman between 25 and 40 years old in good health and CMV-seronegative.

The gene calls are TRBV5-4 and TRBJ2-7; TRBD1 matches 7 bases. Germline V lookup: CDR1 SGHNT, CDR2 YYREEE (reference sequence). The CDR3 loop spans 12 amino acids. The V gene end was trimmed by 3 bases and the J gene end by 5 bases; junction bases not matched to a gene: 2. The CDR3 bases are TGTGCCAGCAGCTCACAGGGGAACGAGCAGTACTTC. Amino acids: CASSSQGNEQYF. Variable domain in full (rest from reference TRBV5-4 and TRBJ2-7): ETGVTQSPTHLIKTRGQQVTLRCSSQSGHNTVSWYQQALGQGPQFIFQYYREEENGRGNFPPRFSGLQFPNYSSELNVNALELDDSALYLCASSSQGNEQYFGPGTRLTVT.

The chain is built from TRBV5-4 and TRBJ1-1; TRBD1 matches at 11 bases. Germline-derived CDR1 and CDR2 are SGHNT and YYREEE (reference sequence). V was clipped by 4 bases and J by 4 bases; unmatched bases: 6. This CDR3 is built from 15 residues. CDR3 in amino acids: CASSPPGQGGTEAFF. CDR3 nucleotides: TGTGCCAGCAGCCCCCCGGGACAGGGGGGCACTGAAGCTTTCTTT.

The rearrangement links TRBV9 to TRBJ1-5; a weak D match, TRBD1 (6 bases). The CDR3 consists of 14 residues. From germline, CDR1 is SGDLS and CDR2 YYNGEE. The V gene lost 4 bases and the J gene lost 7 bases, with 15 bases spanning the gap. The CDR3 sequence is CASSPGGGGQPQHF. The CDR3 nucleotides read TGTGCCAGCAGCCCAGGAGGGGGGGGCCAGCCCCAGCATTTT.

V and J are TRBV18 and TRBJ1-2, with a tentative D call TRBD1 (5 bases). The length of the CDR3 is 14 residues. CDR1 is KGHSH and CDR2 is LQKENI in the germline V gene. The ends were cut back, 2 bases at V and 3 bases at J, with 10 bases in the middle. The CDR3 DNA sequence: TGTGCCAGCTCACCAGGCGGGACGGACTATGGCTACACCTTC. This sequence encodes CASSPGGTDYGYTF.

This clone was seen only once. This chain links TRBV5-1 with TRBJ2-3, with 7 bases identical to TRBD1. The V gene's germline CDR1 is SGHRS and CDR2 YFSETQ. This CDR3 is built from 14 residues. The V and J ends lost 3 bases and 1 base, in that order; junction bases with no gene match: 2. CDR3 region: CASSWDSGTDTQYF. The CDR3, as DNA: TGCGCCAGCAGCTGGGACAGCGGCACAGATACGCAGTATTTT. Using reference TRBV5-1 and TRBJ2-3 for the parts outside the CDR3, the full variable domain is KAGVTQTPRYLIKTRGQQVTLSCSPISGHRSVSWYQQTPGQGLQFLFEYFSETQRNKGNFPGRFSGRQFSNSRSEMNVSTLELGDSALYLCASSWDSGTDTQYFGPGTRLTVL.

V gene TRBV5-6 combines with J gene TRBJ2-5, with 7 bases lining up with TRBD2. Germline lookup yields CDR1 SGHDT and CDR2 YYEEEE. CDR3 length: 15 residues. The V segment lost 0 bases and the J segment 2 bases; nucleotides outside the gene matches: 4. The CDR3 DNA is TGTGCCAGCAGCTTGGTGGGGGGGAATCAAGAGACCCAGTACTTC. As protein: CASSLVGGNQETQYF.

This sequence joins TRBV5-1 and TRBJ1-4, with 9 bases lining up with TRBD1. J lost 8 bases, V lost 3 bases, and 11 bases had no gene match. The CDR3 contains 16 residues. Germline V gives CDR1 SGHRS, CDR2 YFSETQ. The CDR3 region has the DNA TGCGCCAGCAGCTCATCGGCCGGGACAGGGTCAGAAAAACTGTTTTTT. This codes for CASSSSAGTGSEKLFF.

V gene TRBV15 combines with J gene TRBJ2-3; 7 bases align to TRBD1. The J segment lost 2 bases and the V segment lost 0 bases, leaving 23 bases of the junction unmatched. The CDR3 consists of 22 residues. The germline CDR1 and CDR2 sequences are LNHNV and YYDKDF (reference sequence). CDR3 sequence: CATSRDGVSRPQGQLLTDTQYF. The CDR3 DNA sequence: TGTGCCACCAGCAGAGACGGGGTTTCGCGCCCCCAGGGACAGCTACTCACAGATACGCAGTATTTT. The full variable domain, rest sourced from reference TRBV15 and TRBJ2-3, is DAMVIQNPRYQVTQFGKPVTLSCSQTLNHNVMYWYQQKSSQAPKLLFHYYDKDFNNEADTPDNFQSRRPNTSFCFLDIRSPGLGDTAMYLCATSRDGVSRPQGQLLTDTQYFGPGTRLTVL.

This sequence joins TRBV7-9 and TRBJ1-5; TRBD1 aligns across 8 bases. Germline values: CDR1 SEHNR, CDR2 FQNEAQ (reference sequence). Unmatched junction bases numbered 3, after V lost 5 bases and J lost 3 bases. This CDR3 comprises 14 residues. DNA for the CDR3: TGTGCCAGCAGCGAGGGACAGGTCAATCAGCCCCAGCATTTT. Residues: CASSEGQVNQPQHF.

The rearrangement joins TRBV25-1 to TRBJ2-7; 10 bases match TRBD1. This CDR3 has 13 amino acids. V trimming: 6 bases; J trimming: 3 bases; junction bases outside the gene matches: 2. Germline CDR1 is MGHDK and CDR2 is SYGVNS. CDR3 in amino acids: CASRGTGVYEQYF. The CDR3 DNA follows: TGTGCCAGCAGGGGGACAGGGGTCTACGAGCAGTACTTC.

The chain links TRBV9 to TRBJ2-1, with TRBD1 identical over 8 bases. Germline CDR1 is SGDLS and CDR2 is YYNGEE. This CDR3 has 15 residues. With V trimmed by 3 bases and J by 7 bases, 9 bases remained unmatched. CDR3: CASSAGQGPLNEQFF. The CDR3 DNA reads as TGTGCCAGCAGCGCTGGACAGGGTCCCTTGAATGAGCAGTTCTTC.

The rearrangement joins TRBV11-2 to TRBJ2-3; tentative D call: TRBD1 (5 bases). Trimming pared 0 bases from V and 5 bases from J, leaving 9 bases between. The CDR3 covers 14 residues. Germline V gives CDR1 SGHAT, CDR2 FQNNGV. CDR3 loop: CASSLEWGGDTQYF. The CDR3, as DNA: TGTGCCAGCAGCTTAGAATGGGGCGGAGATACGCAGTATTTT. Filled out from reference TRBV11-2 and TRBJ2-3, the complete variable domain reads EAGVAQSPRYKIIEKRQSVAFWCNPISGHATLYWYQQILGQGPKLLIQFQNNGVVDDSQLPKDRFSAERLKGVDSTLKIQPAKLEDSAVYLCASSLEWGGDTQYFGPGTRLTVL.

The chain uses TRBV25-1 and TRBJ1-6; 7 bases are shared with TRBD1. In germline, CDR1 is MGHDK, CDR2 SYGVNS. The V gene end was trimmed by 4 bases and the J gene end by 9 bases; junction bases not matched to a gene: 3. This CDR3 contains 13 residues. The CDR3 reads CASSGTGSSPLHF. In DNA form, the CDR3 reads TGTGCCAGCAGTGGGACAGGCAGTTCACCCCTCCACTTT.

The rearrangement uses TRBV18 and TRBJ2-3, with 7 bases fitting TRBD1. V lost 6 bases and J lost 2; bases outside the gene matches: 5. CDR1 and CDR2 from the germline V gene are KGHSH and LQKENI. This CDR3 contains 14 residues. The CDR3 region is CASSAGTDTDTQYF. As DNA, the CDR3 is TGTGCCAGCTCGGCCGGGACAGACACAGATACGCAGTATTTT. The whole variable domain, remainder taken from reference TRBV18 and TRBJ2-3, is NAGVMQNPRHLVRRRGQEARLRCSPMKGHSHVYWYRQLPEEGLKFMVYLQKENIIDESGMPKERFSAEFPKEGPSILRIQQVVRGDSAAYFCASSAGTDTDTQYFGPGTRLTVL.

The rearrangement links TRBV30 to TRBJ1-4, with D perhaps TRBD1 (5 bases). This CDR3 region has 12 residues. Germline-derived CDR1 and CDR2 are GTSNPN and SVGIG (reference sequence). Trimming left V 5 bases short and J 7 bases short, with 11 bases between. The DNA of the CDR3 is TGTGCCTGGGGGCAGGGCGGTGAAAAACTGTTTTTT. This sequence encodes CAWGQGGEKLFF.

The CDR3 DNA reads as TGTGCCAGCAGCGTCGTTGACAGTCTCATGAACACTGAAGCTTTCTTT. It encodes CASSVVDSLMNTEAFF. The chain combines TRBV9 with TRBJ1-1, with D maybe TRBD1 (5 bases). V lost 2 bases and J lost 0, with 14 bases in between. The CDR3 spans 16 residues. The germline gives CDR1 SGDLS, CDR2 YYNGEE.

The chain combines TRBV18 with TRBJ2-5; 7 bases match TRBD1. Germline loops: CDR1 KGHSH, CDR2 LQKENI. The ends lost 0 bases at V and 2 bases at J; junction bases unmatched: 18. The CDR3 contains 20 residues. This CDR3 reads CASSPPIRDRKLSYQETQYF. CDR3 DNA: TGTGCCAGCTCACCACCGATCCGGGACAGAAAACTAAGCTATCAAGAGACCCAGTACTTC.

The gene calls are TRBV7-6 and TRBJ1-3; D call uncertain. V was clipped by 2 bases and J by 0 bases, with 8 bases between them. Germline values: CDR1 SGHVS, CDR2 FNYEAQ. The CDR3 contains 15 residues. CDR3 residues: CASSLTVSSGNTIYF. CDR3 nucleotides: TGTGCCAGCAGCTTAACAGTATCCTCTGGAAACACCATATATTTT.

The chain links TRBV4-2 to TRBJ2-3; D not certain. The CDR3 totals 15 residues. Per the germline V gene, CDR1 is LGHNA and CDR2 is YNFKEQ. V shed 0 bases and J shed 4 bases, with 11 bases lying between them. In DNA, the CDR3 is TGTGCCAGCAGCCAAGATGCGTACGGTGCAGATACGCAGTATTTT. Translating it yields CASSQDAYGADTQYF.

The rearrangement uses TRBV30 and TRBJ2-1; 7 positions match TRBD2. The V gene's germline CDR1 is GTSNPN and CDR2 SVGIG (reference sequence). This CDR3 contains 18 residues. Trimming removed 2 bases from V and 6 bases from J; junction bases left unmatched: 19. CDR3 DNA: TGTGCCTGGAGTCGGGGAGACTGGACTAGAAAGAAGTCCAATGAGCAGTTCTTC. It yields the protein CAWSRGDWTRKKSNEQFF.

The chain recombines TRBV7-2 with TRBJ2-2, with D maybe TRBD2 (5 bases). Germline assignment: CDR1 SGHTA and CDR2 FQGNSA. V lost 5 bases and J 6 bases, leaving 13 bases between the germline ends. The CDR3 contains 14 residues. CDR3 sequence: CASSIDRGSGELFF. CDR3 coding DNA: TGTGCCAGCAGCATCGACCGGGGATCCGGGGAGCTGTTTTTT.

This chain uses TRBV7-9 with TRBJ2-5; possibly TRBD2 for D (7 bases). Judging by the DNA end, TRBJ2-7 fits better; the J call may be wrong. Looked up from germline, CDR1 is SEHNR and CDR2 is FQNEAQ (reference sequence). The CDR3 sequence is 15 residues long. This chain's CDR3 is CASSSPGSGGDEQYF. In nucleotides, the CDR3 is TGTGCCAGCAGCAGCCCGGGATCGGGGGGCGACGAGCAGTACTTC.

The V call is TRBV6-1, the J call TRBJ1-4; 8 bases fit TRBD1. V shed 8 bases, J shed 4 bases, and the junction held 6 bases outside the gene matches. Per the germline V gene, CDR1 is MNHNS and CDR2 is SASEGT. The CDR3 sequence is 14 residues long. The CDR3 protein is CASLDRGGNEKLFF. CDR3 coding DNA: TGTGCCAGCCTAGACAGGGGAGGTAATGAAAAACTGTTTTTT.

This clone has just a few counts. The chain links TRBV11-2 to TRBJ2-2; TRBD1 matches 7 bases. Trimming cost V 4 bases and J 1 base; bases outside gene matches: 3. This CDR3 spans 15 amino acids. Per the germline V gene, CDR1 is SGHAT and CDR2 is FQNNGV. The CDR3 DNA reads TGTGCCAGCAGCTCCCGACAGGGGAACACCGGGGAGCTGTTTTTT. This translates into CASSSRQGNTGELFF.

The chain couples TRBV10-3 to TRBJ1-1; the D is unclear. V was pared by 2 bases and J by 3 bases, with 4 bases between. The CDR3 consists of 12 residues. Germline CDR1 ENHRY, CDR2 SYGVKD. The CDR3 DNA sequence: TGTGCCATCAGTGAGGGAGACACTGAAGCTTTCTTT. This sequence encodes CAISEGDTEAFF.